A selection of T cell receptor beta chains follows, all from one sample in a study of blood T cells in healthy people across ages. TCRdb itself ran the 5' RACE reads through MiXCR, one entry per CDR3 protein. Altogether about 1.4 million distinct CDR3 sequences are present, approximately 63% being singletons, with the ten largest covering approximately 7%. The source material was blood. These receptors were taken from a man aged 18 to 35 in good health. Both conserved end residues are part of each CDR3. D genes are given only for firm matches. Clone size is stated in some rows and not others, as once, few, many or a class when expanded.

clone_size	v_call	d_call	j_call	cdr3_aa	cdr3_nt
NA	TRBV6-1	NA	TRBJ2-1	CASRGAVRDSYNEQFF	TGTGCCAGCAGGGGGGCCGTGCGGGACTCCTACAATGAGCAGTTCTTC
NA	TRBV4-1	NA	TRBJ2-7	CASSQTVFHSYEQYF	TGCGCCAGCAGCCAGACAGTCTTTCACTCCTACGAGCAGTACTTC
once	TRBV6-2/TRBV6-3	NA	TRBJ1-2	CASSTRALGGASSGYTF	TGTGCCAGCAGTACGCGAGCCCTCGGGGGCGCGAGTAGTGGCTACACCTTC
few	TRBV4-1	NA	TRBJ1-2	CASSQDDLGLYGYTF	TGCGCCAGCAGCCAAGATGACCTGGGGCTCTATGGCTACACCTTC
NA	TRBV2	NA	TRBJ2-5	CASSYREAFGQYF	TGTGCCAGCAGTTATCGAGAGGCGTTCGGGCAGTACTTC
NA	TRBV7-2	NA	TRBJ1-2	CASSPPGTDYGYTF	TGTGCCAGCAGCCCCCCCGGGACGGATTATGGCTACACCTTC
once	TRBV7-8	NA	TRBJ2-7	CASSLYGREQYF	TGTGCCAGCAGCTTATACGGACGTGAGCAGTACTTC
NA	TRBV4-1	TRBD1	TRBJ2-7	CASSQQGPGTGAYEQYF	TGCGCCAGCAGCCAACAAGGCCCCGGGACAGGGGCCTACGAGCAGTACTTC
NA	TRBV9	NA	TRBJ2-3	CTSSPSGGDTQYF	TGTACCAGCAGCCCCTCTGGGGGAGATACGCAGTATTTT
few	TRBV4-2	NA	TRBJ2-3	CASSQWGRAGTDTQYF	TGTGCCAGCAGCCAGTGGGGACGAGCGGGCACAGATACGCAGTATTTT
NA	TRBV6-2/TRBV6-3	NA	TRBJ1-1	CASSLTETSYPEAFF	TGTGCCAGCAGTCTAACAGAAACATCCTATCCCGAAGCTTTCTTT
NA	TRBV7-2	NA	TRBJ2-7	CASSPQDGMNYEQYF	TGTGCCAGCAGCCCTCAGGACGGGATGAACTACGAGCAGTACTTC
few	TRBV20-1	TRBD2	TRBJ2-7	CSARSSGLAEAYEQYF	TGCAGTGCTAGATCCTCCGGACTAGCGGAGGCCTACGAGCAGTACTTC
NA	TRBV29-1	NA	TRBJ1-2	CSVAGPNYGYTF	TGCAGCGTGGCCGGGCCAAACTATGGCTACACCTTC
NA	TRBV4-2	NA	TRBJ2-7	CASSQGISPGEQYF	TGTGCCAGCAGCCAAGGAATTTCTCCCGGGGAGCAGTACTTC
once	TRBV7-9	NA	TRBJ2-7	CASSLPRGPAYEQYF	TGTGCCAGCAGCTTGCCGAGGGGTCCTGCCTACGAGCAGTACTTC
NA	TRBV25-1	NA	TRBJ2-5	CASSARAGGWGAETQYF	TGTGCCAGCAGTGCACGCGCTGGCGGGTGGGGGGCGGAGACCCAGTACTTC
few	TRBV20-1	NA	TRBJ2-7	CSAPNSSYEQYF	TGCAGTGCTCCCAATAGCTCCTACGAGCAGTACTTC
NA	TRBV4-1	NA	TRBJ2-1	CASSQAREGEQFF	TGCGCCAGCAGCCAAGCTAGAGAGGGTGAGCAGTTCTTC
once	TRBV24-1	TRBD1	TRBJ1-2	CATSGTGDWHGYTF	TGTGCCACCAGCGGGACAGGGGACTGGCATGGCTACACCTTC
few	TRBV29-1	NA	TRBJ2-1	CSVPAAYNEQFF	TGCAGCGTTCCCGCGGCCTACAATGAGCAGTTCTTC
NA	TRBV10-3	NA	TRBJ2-7	CAISSPGYEQYF	TGTGCCATCAGCTCGCCGGGCTACGAGCAGTACTTC
NA	TRBV9	TRBD2	TRBJ2-1	CASSATSEMYNEQFF	TGTGCCAGCAGTGCCACTAGCGAGATGTACAATGAGCAGTTCTTC
NA	TRBV11-2	NA	TRBJ1-2	CASSQSSAAGYTF	TGTGCCAGCAGCCAATCGTCGGCTGCGGGCTACACCTTC
NA	TRBV5-1	NA	TRBJ2-3	CASSFGQGPDTQYF	TGCGCCAGCAGCTTTGGCCAGGGTCCAGATACGCAGTATTTT
NA	TRBV18	NA	TRBJ2-5	CASSPGKKAGVEETQHF	TGTGCCAGCTCACCGGGTAAGAAAGCTGGCGTTGAAGAGACCCAGCACTTC
NA	TRBV14	NA	TRBJ1-2	CASSQETSYRGYTF	TGTGCCAGCAGCCAAGAGACATCGTATAGAGGCTACACCTTC
few	TRBV7-9	NA	TRBJ2-7	CASSKNSKGGHEQYF	TGTGCCAGCAGCAAGAACAGTAAAGGAGGCCACGAGCAGTACTTC
few	TRBV4-3	NA	TRBJ1-4	CASSQDTPQGNEKLFF	TGCGCCAGCAGCCAAGATACCCCCCAGGGGAATGAAAAACTGTTTTTT
NA	TRBV6-6	TRBD1	TRBJ2-7	CASSSGQRNTYEQYF	TGTGCCAGCAGTTCGGGACAGAGAAATACCTACGAGCAGTACTTC
NA	TRBV24-1	NA	TRBJ2-1	CATSDRKTGLAYNEQFF	TGTGCCACCAGTGACCGAAAAACAGGGTTAGCCTACAATGAGCAGTTCTTC
NA	TRBV15	NA	TRBJ2-1	CATNNPGAENEQFF	TGTGCCACCAATAATCCAGGGGCGGAGAATGAGCAGTTCTTC
NA	TRBV12-5	NA	TRBJ1-2	CASGFSGPGAHTF	TGTGCTAGTGGTTTTTCGGGACCTGGCGCCCACACCTTC
NA	TRBV29-1	NA	TRBJ2-3	CSVGPMADTQYF	TGCAGCGTAGGGCCGATGGCAGATACGCAGTATTTT
NA	TRBV3-1	NA	TRBJ2-3	CASSPGVGRGTDTQYF	TGTGCCAGCAGCCCCGGAGTAGGTCGGGGCACAGATACGCAGTATTTT
NA	TRBV4-3	NA	TRBJ1-2	CASSQDHRIYGYTF	TGCGCCAGCAGCCAAGATCACAGGATCTATGGCTACACCTTC
NA	TRBV20-1	NA	TRBJ2-3	CSANAPTDTQYF	TGCAGTGCTAACGCCCCCACAGATACGCAGTATTTT
NA	TRBV10-3	TRBD1	TRBJ2-7	CAISDLSRTGGHEQYF	TGTGCCATCAGTGACCTATCTAGGACAGGGGGCCACGAGCAGTACTTC
NA	TRBV4-1	NA	TRBJ2-5	CASSRPTGSGETQYF	TGCGCCAGCAGCCGACCAACAGGGTCCGGAGAGACCCAGTACTTC
NA	TRBV29-1	NA	TRBJ1-5	CSLDRGPRGDSNQPQHF	TGCAGCCTGGACCGGGGGCCAAGAGGCGATAGCAATCAGCCCCAGCATTTT
NA	TRBV7-9	NA	TRBJ1-2	CASSGLQTLYGYTF	TGTGCCAGCAGCGGACTCCAGACCCTCTATGGCTACACCTTC
NA	TRBV12-3/TRBV12-4	NA	TRBJ2-3	CASRWTASSTDTQYF	TGTGCCAGCAGGTGGACAGCCTCTAGCACAGATACGCAGTATTTT
NA	TRBV27	NA	TRBJ2-1	CASSLSLWANEQFF	TGTGCCAGCAGTTTATCCCTTTGGGCGAATGAGCAGTTCTTC
NA	TRBV20-1	TRBD2	TRBJ2-7	CSARDLRLAGRQYEQYF	TGCAGTGCTAGAGATCTGAGACTAGCGGGAAGGCAATACGAGCAGTACTTC
few	TRBV29-1	TRBD2	TRBJ2-7	CSVGGGDIGYEQYF	TGCAGCGTTGGGGGAGGGGATATAGGCTACGAGCAGTACTTC
once	TRBV6-2/TRBV6-3	NA	TRBJ2-3	CASQQEAGTDTQYF	TGTGCCAGCCAGCAGGAAGCGGGCACAGATACGCAGTATTTT
NA	TRBV29-1	NA	TRBJ2-7	CSVDDRAGYEQYF	TGCAGCGTTGACGACCGGGCGGGATACGAGCAGTACTTC
few	TRBV7-9	NA	TRBJ2-7	CASSARGVGEQYF	TGTGCCAGCAGCGCCCGAGGGGTCGGCGAGCAGTACTTC
NA	TRBV28	TRBD2	TRBJ2-1	CASSLSSGLADGFF	TGTGCCAGCAGTTTATCCTCCGGACTAGCAGACGGGTTCTTC
NA	TRBV20-1	NA	TRBJ1-5	CSARVQWGNQPQHF	TGCAGTGCTAGAGTACAGTGGGGCAATCAGCCCCAGCATTTT